The sequence of this T cell receptor beta chain was determined in a study of T cells in Graves' hyperthyroidism and ophthalmopathy. This clonotype was observed at least ten times. Diagnosis of hyperthyroidism was new in patients aged 18 to 65, and its duration was under 2 months. Exclusion followed for patients with uncontrolled infection, other autoimmune disease, pregnancy or lactation. Cells are PBMCs isolated from more than 8.5 ml of fresh blood. CDR1 and CDR2 (germline): SGHTA, FQGTGA. There are 15 residues in the CDR3. The V gene lost 5 bases and the J gene lost 0 bases, with 13 bases spanning the gap. Authors of the study amplified TCR beta CDR3 regions from RNA transcripts. Carried out on the TCR CDR3, a first-round RT-PCR used the HTBI primer set. TCRdb redid the calling of the multiplex PCR reads with MiXCR, one entry per CDR3 protein. The sample shows over 150,000 distinct CDR3 sequences, 17% of them seen only once.

The sequenced sample consisted of blood. The chain joins TRBV7-3 to TRBJ1-1; D perhaps matches TRBD1 (6 bases). The TCR comes from a woman aged 50 to 60 with Graves' hyperthyroidism. The CDR3 spells CASSPSGTLNTEAFF. The CDR3 DNA is TGTGCCAGCAGCCCTTCCGGGACACTGAACACTGAAGCTTTCTTT.